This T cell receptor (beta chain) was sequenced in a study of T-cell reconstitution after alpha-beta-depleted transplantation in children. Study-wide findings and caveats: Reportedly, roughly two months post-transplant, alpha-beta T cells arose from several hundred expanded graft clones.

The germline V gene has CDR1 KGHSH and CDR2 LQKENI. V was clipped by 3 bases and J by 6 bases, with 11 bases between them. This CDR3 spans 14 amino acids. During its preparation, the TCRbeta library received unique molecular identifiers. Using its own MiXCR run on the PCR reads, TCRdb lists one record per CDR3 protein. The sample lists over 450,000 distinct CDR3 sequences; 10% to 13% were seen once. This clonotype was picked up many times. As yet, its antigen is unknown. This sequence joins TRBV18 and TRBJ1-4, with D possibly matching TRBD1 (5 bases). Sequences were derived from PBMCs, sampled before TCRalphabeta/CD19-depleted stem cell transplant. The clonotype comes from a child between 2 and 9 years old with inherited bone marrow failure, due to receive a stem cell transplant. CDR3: CASSPTGTYEKLFF. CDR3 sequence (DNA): TGTGCCAGCTCACCGACCGGGACTTATGAAAAACTGTTTTTT. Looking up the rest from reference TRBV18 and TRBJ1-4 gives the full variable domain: NAGVMQNPRHLVRRRGQEARLRCSPMKGHSHVYWYRQLPEEGLKFMVYLQKENIIDESGMPKERFSAEFPKEGPSILRIQQVVRGDSAAYFCASSPTGTYEKLFFGSGTQLSVL.